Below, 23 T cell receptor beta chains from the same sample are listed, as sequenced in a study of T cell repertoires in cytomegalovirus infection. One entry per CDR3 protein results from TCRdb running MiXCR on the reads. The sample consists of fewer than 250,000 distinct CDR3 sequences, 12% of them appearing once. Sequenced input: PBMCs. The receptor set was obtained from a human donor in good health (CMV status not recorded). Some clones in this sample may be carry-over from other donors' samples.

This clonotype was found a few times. CDR3 sequence reads: CASSSPGAENEKLFF. CDR3 DNA sequence: TGTGCCAGCAGTTCCCCCGGGGCCGAAAATGAAAAACTGTTTTTT. The chain joins TRBV28 to TRBJ1-4, with D perhaps TRBD1 (5 bases). Germline-derived CDR1 and CDR2 are MDHEN and SYDVKM. V was clipped by 4 bases and J by 5 bases, with 14 bases between them. The CDR3 loop spans 15 amino acids.

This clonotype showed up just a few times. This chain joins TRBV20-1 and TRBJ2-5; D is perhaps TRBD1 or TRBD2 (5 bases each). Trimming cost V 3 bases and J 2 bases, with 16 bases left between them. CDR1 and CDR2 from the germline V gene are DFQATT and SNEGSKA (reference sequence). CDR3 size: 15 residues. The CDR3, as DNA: TGCAGTGCTAGGGATTACAGGAGGCTTCAAGAGACCCAGTACTTC. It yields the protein CSARDYRRLQETQYF.

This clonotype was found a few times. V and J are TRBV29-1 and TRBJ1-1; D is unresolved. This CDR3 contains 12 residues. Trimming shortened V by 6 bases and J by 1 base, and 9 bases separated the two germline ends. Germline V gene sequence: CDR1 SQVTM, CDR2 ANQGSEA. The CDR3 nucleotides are TGCAGCGTCCGTATCGGGAACACTGAAGCTTTCTTT. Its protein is CSVRIGNTEAFF.

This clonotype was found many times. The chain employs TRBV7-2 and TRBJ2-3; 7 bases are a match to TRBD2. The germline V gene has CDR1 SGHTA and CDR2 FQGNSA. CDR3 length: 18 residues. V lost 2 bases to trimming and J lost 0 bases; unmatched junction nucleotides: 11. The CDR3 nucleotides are TGTGCCAGCAGCTTATTCGGGGCTAGCGGACCCAGCACAGATACGCAGTATTTT. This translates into CASSLFGASGPSTDTQYF.

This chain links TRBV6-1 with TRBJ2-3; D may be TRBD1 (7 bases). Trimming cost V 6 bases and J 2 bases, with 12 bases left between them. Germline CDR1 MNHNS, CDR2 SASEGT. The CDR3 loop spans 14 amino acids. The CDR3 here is CASRRDRNTDTQYF. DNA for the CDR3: TGTGCCAGCAGGCGGGACAGAAACACAGATACGCAGTATTTT.

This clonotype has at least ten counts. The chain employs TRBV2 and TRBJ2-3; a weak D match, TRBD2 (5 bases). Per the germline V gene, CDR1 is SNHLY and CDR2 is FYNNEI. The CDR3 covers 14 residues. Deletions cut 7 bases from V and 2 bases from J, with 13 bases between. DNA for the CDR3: TGTGCCAGCATTCGGCAGCGGAACACAGATACGCAGTATTTT. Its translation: CASIRQRNTDTQYF.

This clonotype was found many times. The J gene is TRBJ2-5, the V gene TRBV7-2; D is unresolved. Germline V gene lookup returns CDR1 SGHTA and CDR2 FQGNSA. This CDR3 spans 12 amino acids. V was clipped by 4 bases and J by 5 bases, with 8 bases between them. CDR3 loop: CASSYNLETQYF. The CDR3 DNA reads TGTGCCAGCAGCTACAACCTGGAGACCCAGTACTTC. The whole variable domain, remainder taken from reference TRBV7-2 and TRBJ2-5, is GAGVSQSPSNKVTEKGKDVELRCDPISGHTALYWYRQSLGQGLEFLIYFQGNSAPDKSGLPSDRFSAERTGGSVSTLTIQRTQQEDSAVYLCASSYNLETQYFGPGTRLLVL.

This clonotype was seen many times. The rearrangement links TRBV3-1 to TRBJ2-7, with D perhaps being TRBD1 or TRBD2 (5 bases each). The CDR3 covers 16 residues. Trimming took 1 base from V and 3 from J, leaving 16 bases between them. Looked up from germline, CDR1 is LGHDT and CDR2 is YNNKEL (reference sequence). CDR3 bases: TGTGCCAGCAGCCAAGTAGAGGGGCCAAGGGGCTACGAGCAGTACTTC. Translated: CASSQVEGPRGYEQYF.

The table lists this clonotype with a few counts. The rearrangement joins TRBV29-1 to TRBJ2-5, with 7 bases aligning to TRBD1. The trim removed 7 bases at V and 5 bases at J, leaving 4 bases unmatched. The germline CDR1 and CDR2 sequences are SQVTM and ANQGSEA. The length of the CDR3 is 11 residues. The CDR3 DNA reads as TGCAGCGGGTACAGGGGTGAGACCCAGTACTTC. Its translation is CSGYRGETQYF.

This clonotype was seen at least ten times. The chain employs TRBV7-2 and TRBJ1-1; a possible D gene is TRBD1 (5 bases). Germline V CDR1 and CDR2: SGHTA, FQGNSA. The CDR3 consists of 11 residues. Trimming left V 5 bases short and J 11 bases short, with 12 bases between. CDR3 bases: TGTGCCAGCAGCGCCGGGGGGGAGGCTTTCTTT. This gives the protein CASSAGGEAFF.

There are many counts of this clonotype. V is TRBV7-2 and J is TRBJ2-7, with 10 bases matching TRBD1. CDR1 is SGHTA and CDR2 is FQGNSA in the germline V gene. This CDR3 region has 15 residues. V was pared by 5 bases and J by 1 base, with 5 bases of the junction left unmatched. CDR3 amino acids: CASSTRTGGSYEQYF. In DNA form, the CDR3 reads TGTGCCAGCAGCACCCGGACAGGGGGTTCCTACGAGCAGTACTTC.

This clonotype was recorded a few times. The CDR3 DNA reads TGTGCCTGGAGAGTGTCTGGGGCCAACGTCCTGACTTTC. Protein product: CAWRVSGANVLTF. The chain uses TRBV30 and TRBJ2-6; D is unclear. V shed 3 bases and J shed 1 base, with 4 bases lying between them. The CDR3 spans 13 residues. Germline CDR1 is GTSNPN and CDR2 is SVGIG (reference sequence).

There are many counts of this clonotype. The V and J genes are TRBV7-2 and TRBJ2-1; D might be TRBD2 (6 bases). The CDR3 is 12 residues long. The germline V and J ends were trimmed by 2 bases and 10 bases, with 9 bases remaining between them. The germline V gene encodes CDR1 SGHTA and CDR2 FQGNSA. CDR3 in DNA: TGTGCCAGCAGCTTATGGGGGGAAGAGCAGTTCTTC. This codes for CASSLWGEEQFF. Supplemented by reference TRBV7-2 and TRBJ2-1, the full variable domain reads GAGVSQSPSNKVTEKGKDVELRCDPISGHTALYWYRQSLGQGLEFLIYFQGNSAPDKSGLPSDRFSAERTGGSVSTLTIQRTQQEDSAVYLCASSLWGEEQFFGPGTRLTVL.

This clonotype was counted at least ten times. CDR3 DNA: TGCGCCAGCAGCCAAGATGAGAATCAGCCCCAGCATTTT. Protein sequence: CASSQDENQPQHF. The J gene is TRBJ1-5, the V gene TRBV4-3, with unresolved D. This CDR3 comprises 13 residues. CDR1 is LGHNA and CDR2 is YSLEER in the germline V gene. Trimming pared 0 bases from V and 4 bases from J, leaving 4 bases between.

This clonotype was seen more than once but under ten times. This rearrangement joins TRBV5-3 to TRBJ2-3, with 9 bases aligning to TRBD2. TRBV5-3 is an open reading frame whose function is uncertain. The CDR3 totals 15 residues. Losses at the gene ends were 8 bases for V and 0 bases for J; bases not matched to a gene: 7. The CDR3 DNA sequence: TGTGCCAGCGGACGGCGGGAGGGGAGCACAGATACGCAGTATTTT. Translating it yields CASGRREGSTDTQYF.

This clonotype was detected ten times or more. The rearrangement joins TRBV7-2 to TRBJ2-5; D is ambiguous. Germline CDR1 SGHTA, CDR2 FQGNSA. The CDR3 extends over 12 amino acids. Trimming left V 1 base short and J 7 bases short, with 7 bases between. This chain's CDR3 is CASSLEVGTQYF. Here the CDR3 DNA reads TGTGCCAGCAGCTTAGAAGTTGGGACCCAGTACTTC.

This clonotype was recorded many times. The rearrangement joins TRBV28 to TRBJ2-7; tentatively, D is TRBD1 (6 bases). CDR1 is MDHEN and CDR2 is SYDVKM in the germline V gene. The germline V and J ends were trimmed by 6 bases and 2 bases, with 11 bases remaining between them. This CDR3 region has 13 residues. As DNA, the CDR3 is TGTGCCAGCAGGAAAGGGGGAACCTACGAGCAGTACTTC. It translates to CASRKGGTYEQYF.

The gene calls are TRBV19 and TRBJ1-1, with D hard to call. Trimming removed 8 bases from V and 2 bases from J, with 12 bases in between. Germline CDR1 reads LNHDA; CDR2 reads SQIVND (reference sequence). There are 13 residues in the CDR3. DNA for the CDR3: TGTGCCAGTGGTGATACAGCCAACACTGAAGCTTTCTTT. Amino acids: CASGDTANTEAFF. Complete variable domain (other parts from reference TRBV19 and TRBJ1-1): DGGITQSPKYLFRKEGQNVTLSCEQNLNHDAMYWYRQDPGQGLRLIYYSQIVNDFQKGDIAEGYSVSREKKESFPLTVTSAQKNPTAFYLCASGDTANTEAFFGQGTRLTVV.

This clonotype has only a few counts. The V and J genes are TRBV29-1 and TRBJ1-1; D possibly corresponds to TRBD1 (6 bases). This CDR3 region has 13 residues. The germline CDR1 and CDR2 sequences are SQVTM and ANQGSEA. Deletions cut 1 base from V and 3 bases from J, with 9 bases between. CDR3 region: CSVEVDRDTEAFF. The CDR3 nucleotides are TGCAGCGTTGAAGTGGACAGAGACACTGAAGCTTTCTTT.

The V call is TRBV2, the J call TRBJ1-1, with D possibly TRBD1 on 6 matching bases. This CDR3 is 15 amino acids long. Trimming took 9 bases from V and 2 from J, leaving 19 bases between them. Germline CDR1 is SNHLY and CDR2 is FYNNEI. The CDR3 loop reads CASVTGDIFNTEAFF. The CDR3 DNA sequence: TGTGCCAGTGTGACAGGCGACATTTTTAACACTGAAGCTTTCTTT. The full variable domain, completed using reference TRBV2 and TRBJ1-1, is EPEVTQTPSHQVTQMGQEVILRCVPISNHLYFYWYRQILGQKVEFLVSFYNNEISEKSEIFDDQFSVERPDGSNFTLKIRSTKLEDSAMYFCASVTGDIFNTEAFFGQGTRLTVV.

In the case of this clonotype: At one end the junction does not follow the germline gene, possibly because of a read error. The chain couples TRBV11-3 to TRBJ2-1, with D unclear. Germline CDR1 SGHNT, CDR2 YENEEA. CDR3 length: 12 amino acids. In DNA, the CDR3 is TGTACCAGCAGCGAGATAGACAATGAGCAGTTCTTC. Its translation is CTSSEIDNEQFF.

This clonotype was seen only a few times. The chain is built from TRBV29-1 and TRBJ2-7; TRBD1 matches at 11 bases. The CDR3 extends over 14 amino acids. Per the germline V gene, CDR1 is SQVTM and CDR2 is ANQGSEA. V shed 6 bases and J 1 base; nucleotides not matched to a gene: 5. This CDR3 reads CSVLGTGGSYEQYF. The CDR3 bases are TGCAGCGTCCTAGGGACAGGGGGTTCCTACGAGCAGTACTTC.

CDR3 in amino acids: CASSSGRAGELFF. CDR3 nucleotides: TGTGCCAGCAGTTCCGGTAGGGCCGGGGAGCTGTTTTTT. The chain has TRBV14 and TRBJ2-2; D is unclear. The CDR3 runs 13 residues. Between the trimmed V and J ends, which lost 6 bases and 6 bases, there was a span of 11 bases. CDR1 and CDR2 (germline): SGHDN, FVKESK.